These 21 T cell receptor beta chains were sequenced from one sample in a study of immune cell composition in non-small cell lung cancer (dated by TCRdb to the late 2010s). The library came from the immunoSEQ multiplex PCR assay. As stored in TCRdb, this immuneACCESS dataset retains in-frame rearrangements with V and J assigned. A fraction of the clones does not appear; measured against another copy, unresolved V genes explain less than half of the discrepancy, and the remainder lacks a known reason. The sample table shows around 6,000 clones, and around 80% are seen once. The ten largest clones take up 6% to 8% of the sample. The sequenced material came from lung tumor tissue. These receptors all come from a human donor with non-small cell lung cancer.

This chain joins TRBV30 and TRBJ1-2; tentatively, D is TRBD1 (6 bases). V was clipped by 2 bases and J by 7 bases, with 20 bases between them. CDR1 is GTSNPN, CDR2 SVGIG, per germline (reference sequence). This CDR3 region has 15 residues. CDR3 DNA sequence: TGTGCCTGGAGTAGGCAGGGAGGGGGGTTTGGTGGCTACACCTTC. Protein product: CAWSRQGGGFGGYTF.

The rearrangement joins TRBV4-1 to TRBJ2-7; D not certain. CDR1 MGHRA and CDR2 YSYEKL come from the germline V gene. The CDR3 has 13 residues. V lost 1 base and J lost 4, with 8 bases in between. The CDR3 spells CASSQVLVYEQYF. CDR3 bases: TGCGCCAGCAGCCAAGTATTAGTTTACGAGCAGTACTTC.

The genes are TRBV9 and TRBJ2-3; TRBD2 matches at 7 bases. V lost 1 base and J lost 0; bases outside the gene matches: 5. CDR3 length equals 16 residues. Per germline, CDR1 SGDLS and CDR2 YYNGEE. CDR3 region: CASSVSSGESTDTQYF. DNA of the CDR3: TGTGCCAGCAGCGTATCAAGCGGGGAGAGCACAGATACGCAGTATTTT.

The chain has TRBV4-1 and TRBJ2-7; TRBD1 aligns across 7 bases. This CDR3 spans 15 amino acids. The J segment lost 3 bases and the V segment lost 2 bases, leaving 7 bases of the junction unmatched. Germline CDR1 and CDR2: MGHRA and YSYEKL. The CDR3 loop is CASSQILDRFYEQYF. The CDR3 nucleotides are TGCGCCAGCAGCCAAATTCTGGACAGGTTCTACGAGCAGTACTTC.

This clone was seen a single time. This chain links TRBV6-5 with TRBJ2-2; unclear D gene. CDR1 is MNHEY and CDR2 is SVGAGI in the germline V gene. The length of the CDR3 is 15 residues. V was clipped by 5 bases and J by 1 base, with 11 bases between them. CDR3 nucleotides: TGTGCCAGCAGTCATCCGAGACAGAACACCGGGGAGCTGTTTTTT. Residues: CASSHPRQNTGELFF.

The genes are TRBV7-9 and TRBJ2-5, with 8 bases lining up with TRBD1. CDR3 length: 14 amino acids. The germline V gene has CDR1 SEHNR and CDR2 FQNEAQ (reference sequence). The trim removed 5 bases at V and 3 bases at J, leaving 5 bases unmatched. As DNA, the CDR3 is TGTGCCAGCAGCCCAGGGGGCTCCAAAGAGACCCAGTACTTC. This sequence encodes CASSPGGSKETQYF. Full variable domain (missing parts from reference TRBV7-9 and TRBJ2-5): DTGVSQNPRHKITKRGQNVTFRCDPISEHNRLYWYRQTLGQGPEFLTYFQNEAQLEKSRLLSDRFSAERPKGSFSTLEIQRTEQGDSAMYLCASSPGGSKETQYFGPGTRLLVL.

The CDR3 sequence is CASTPQKTGNQPQHF. CDR3 nucleotide sequence: TGTGCCAGTACCCCTCAAAAGACAGGCAATCAGCCCCAGCATTTT. The V and J genes are TRBV19 and TRBJ1-5; possible D gene TRBD1, 5 bases. The CDR3 loop spans 15 amino acids. V lost 7 bases, J lost 2 bases, and 15 bases lay in between. The germline V gene has CDR1 LNHDA and CDR2 SQIVND (reference sequence).

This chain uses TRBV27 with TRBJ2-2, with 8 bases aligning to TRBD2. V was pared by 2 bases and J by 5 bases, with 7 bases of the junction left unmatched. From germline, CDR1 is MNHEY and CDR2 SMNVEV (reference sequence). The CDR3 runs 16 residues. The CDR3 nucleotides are TGTGCCAGCAGTTTAGCGGGGGGAAAAAGGACCGGGGAGCTGTTTTTT. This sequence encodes CASSLAGGKRTGELFF.

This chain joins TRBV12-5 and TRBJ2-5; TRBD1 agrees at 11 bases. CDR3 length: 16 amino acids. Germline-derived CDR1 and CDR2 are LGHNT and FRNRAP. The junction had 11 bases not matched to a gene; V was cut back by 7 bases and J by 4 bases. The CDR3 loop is CASASGTGGFSETQYF. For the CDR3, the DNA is TGTGCTAGTGCCTCGGGGACAGGGGGTTTTTCAGAGACCCAGTACTTC.

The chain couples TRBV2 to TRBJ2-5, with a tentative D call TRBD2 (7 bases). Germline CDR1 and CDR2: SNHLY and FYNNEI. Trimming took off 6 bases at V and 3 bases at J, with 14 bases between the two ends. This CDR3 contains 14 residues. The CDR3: CASRGGGREETQYF. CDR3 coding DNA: TGTGCCAGCAGGGGAGGGGGTAGGGAAGAGACCCAGTACTTC.

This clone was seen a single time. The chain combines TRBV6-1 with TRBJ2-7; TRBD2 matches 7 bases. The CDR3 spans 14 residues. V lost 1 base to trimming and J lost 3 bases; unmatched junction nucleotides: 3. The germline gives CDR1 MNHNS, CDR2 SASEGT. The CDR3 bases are TGTGCCAGCAGTGAAGGGGACTACCGCTACGAGCAGTACTTC. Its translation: CASSEGDYRYEQYF.

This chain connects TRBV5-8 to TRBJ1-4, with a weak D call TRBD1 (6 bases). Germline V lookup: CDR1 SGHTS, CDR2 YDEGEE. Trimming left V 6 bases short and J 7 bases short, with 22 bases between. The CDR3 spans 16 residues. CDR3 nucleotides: TGTGCCAGCAACCGTCGGCACAGGGAAAGGGGTGAAAAACTGTTTTTT. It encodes CASNRRHRERGEKLFF.

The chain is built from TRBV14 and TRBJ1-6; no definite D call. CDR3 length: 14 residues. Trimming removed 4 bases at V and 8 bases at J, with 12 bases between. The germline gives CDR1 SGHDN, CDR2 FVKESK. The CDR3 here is CASSLYHGDSPLHF. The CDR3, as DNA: TGTGCCAGCAGCCTCTATCACGGGGATTCACCCCTCCACTTT.

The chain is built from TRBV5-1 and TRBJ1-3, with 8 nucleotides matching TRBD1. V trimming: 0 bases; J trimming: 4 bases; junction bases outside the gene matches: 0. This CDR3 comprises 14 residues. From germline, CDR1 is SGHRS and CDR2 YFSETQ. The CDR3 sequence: CASSLGQGGNTIYF. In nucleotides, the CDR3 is TGCGCCAGCAGCTTGGGACAGGGGGGAAACACCATATATTTT. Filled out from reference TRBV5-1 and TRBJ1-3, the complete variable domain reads KAGVTQTPRYLIKTRGQQVTLSCSPISGHRSVSWYQQTPGQGLQFLFEYFSETQRNKGNFPGRFSGRQFSNSRSEMNVSTLELGDSALYLCASSLGQGGNTIYFGEGSWLTVV.

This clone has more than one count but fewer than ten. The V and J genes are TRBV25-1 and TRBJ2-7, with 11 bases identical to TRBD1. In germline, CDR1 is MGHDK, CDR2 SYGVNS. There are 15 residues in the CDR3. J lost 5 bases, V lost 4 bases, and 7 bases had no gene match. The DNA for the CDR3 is TGTGCCAGCAGTGCCTTCCCGGGACAGGGGGACGAGCAGTACTTC. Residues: CASSAFPGQGDEQYF.

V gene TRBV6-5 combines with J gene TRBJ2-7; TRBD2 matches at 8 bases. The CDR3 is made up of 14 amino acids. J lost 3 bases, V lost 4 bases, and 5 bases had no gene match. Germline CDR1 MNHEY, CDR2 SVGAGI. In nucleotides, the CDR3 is TGTGCCAGCAGTTCCGGGGGGGCTATCTACGAGCAGTACTTC. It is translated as CASSSGGAIYEQYF.

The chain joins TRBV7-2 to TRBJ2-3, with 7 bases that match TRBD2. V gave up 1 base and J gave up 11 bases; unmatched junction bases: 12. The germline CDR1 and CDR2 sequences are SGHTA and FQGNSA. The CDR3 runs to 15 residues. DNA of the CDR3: TGTGCCAGCAGCTTAGTCCGAGGGAGGGACCTTAGGCAGTATTTT. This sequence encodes CASSLVRGRDLRQYF. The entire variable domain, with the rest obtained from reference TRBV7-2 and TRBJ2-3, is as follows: GAGVSQSPSNKVTEKGKDVELRCDPISGHTALYWYRQSLGQGLEFLIYFQGNSAPDKSGLPSDRFSAERTGGSVSTLTIQRTQQEDSAVYLCASSLVRGRDLRQYFGPGTRLTVL.

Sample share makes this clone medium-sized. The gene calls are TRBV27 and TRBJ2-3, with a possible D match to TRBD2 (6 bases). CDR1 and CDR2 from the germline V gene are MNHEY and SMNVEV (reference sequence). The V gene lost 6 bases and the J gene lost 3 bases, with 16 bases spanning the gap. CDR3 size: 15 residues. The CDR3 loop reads CASRPSGLGTDTQYF. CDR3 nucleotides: TGTGCCAGCAGACCAAGCGGGTTGGGGACAGATACGCAGTATTTT.

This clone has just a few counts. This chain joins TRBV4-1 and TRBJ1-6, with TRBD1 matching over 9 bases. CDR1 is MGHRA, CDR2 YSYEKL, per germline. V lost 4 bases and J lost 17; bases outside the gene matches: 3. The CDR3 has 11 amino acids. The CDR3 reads CASSRGQGVHF. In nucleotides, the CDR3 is TGCGCCAGCAGCCGGGGACAGGGCGTCCACTTT.

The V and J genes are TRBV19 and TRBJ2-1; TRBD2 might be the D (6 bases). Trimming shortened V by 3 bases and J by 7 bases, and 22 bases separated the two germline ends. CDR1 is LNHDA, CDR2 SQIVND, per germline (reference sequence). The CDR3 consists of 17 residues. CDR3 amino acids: CASSIGWDGGPGNEQFF. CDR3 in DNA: TGTGCCAGTAGTATTGGGTGGGACGGGGGTCCGGGGAATGAGCAGTTCTTC.

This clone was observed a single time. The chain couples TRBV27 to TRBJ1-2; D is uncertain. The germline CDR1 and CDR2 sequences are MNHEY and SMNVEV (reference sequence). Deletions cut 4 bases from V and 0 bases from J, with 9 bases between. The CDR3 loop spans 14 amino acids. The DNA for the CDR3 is TGTGCCAGCAGTTCCCCGGGAGCTAACTATGGCTACACCTTC. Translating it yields CASSSPGANYGYTF.